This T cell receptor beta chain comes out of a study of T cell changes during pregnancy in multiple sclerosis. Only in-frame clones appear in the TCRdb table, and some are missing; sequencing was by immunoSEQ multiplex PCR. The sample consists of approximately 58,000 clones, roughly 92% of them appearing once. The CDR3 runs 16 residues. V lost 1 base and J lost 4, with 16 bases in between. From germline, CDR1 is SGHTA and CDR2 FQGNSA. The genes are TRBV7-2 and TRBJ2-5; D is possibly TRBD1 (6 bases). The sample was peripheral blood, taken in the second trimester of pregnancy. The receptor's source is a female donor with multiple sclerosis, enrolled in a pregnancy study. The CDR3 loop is CASSLGQVGVGETQYF. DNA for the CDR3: TGTGCCAGCAGCTTAGGACAGGTGGGGGTTGGAGAGACCCAGTACTTC.